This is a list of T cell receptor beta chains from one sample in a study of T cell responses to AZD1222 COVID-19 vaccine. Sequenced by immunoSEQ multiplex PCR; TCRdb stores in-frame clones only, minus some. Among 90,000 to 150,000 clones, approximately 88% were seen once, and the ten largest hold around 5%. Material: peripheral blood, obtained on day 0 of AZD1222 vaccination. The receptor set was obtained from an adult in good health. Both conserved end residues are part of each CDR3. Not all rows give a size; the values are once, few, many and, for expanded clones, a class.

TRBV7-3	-	CASSFSGGATYEQYF
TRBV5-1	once	CASSPGQGLYEQYF
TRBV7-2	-	CASSLGDSATNEKLFF
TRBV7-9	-	CASSALRGEPVNSPLHF
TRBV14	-	CASSQQGTNNSPLHF
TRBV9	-	CASSVNSGGPYEQYF
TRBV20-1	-	CSAEGEDTQYF
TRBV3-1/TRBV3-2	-	CASSQRGREQYF
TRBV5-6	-	CASSLSGRSNEKLFF
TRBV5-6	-	CASSASASAHNEQFF
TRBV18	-	CASSPPNRDYGYTF
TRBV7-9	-	CASPRGNTIYF
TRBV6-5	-	CATTSFSSNSPLHF
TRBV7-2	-	CASSPQGDSYEQYF
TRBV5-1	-	CASSFGVNSYNSPLHF
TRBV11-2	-	CASSLGQSSEKLFF
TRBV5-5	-	CASSGGSLLKQFF
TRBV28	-	CASSERPTYEQYF
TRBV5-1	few	CASRSIGTGANVLTF
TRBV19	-	CASSKDRIIQYF
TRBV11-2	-	CASSPSGGSLQYF
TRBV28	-	CASRPAGLGYEQFF
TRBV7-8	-	CASSPTRKTQYF
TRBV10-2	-	CASRTSGGRETQYF
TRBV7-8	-	CASSQSGVNTGELFF
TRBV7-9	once	CASSLTQGARVAFF
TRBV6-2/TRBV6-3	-	CASSYSDDTQPQHF
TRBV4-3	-	CASSQGREQGPYGYTF
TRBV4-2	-	CASSPTLARQVVYGYTF
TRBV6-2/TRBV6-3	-	CASSYPATGNTEAFF
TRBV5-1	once	CASSGGVGETQYF
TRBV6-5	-	CASSYRTNYGYTF
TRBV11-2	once	CASSLRSGPRPGELFF
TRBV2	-	CASRVEGTEAFF
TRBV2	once	CASSSGQATNEKLFF
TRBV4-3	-	CASSQGSLNTEAFF
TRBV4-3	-	CASSQEWQPTDTQYF
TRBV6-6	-	CASSQRVLGTDTQYF
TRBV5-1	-	CASSGAASGANVLTF
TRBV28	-	CASSIQYTEAFF
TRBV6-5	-	CASRRGPWDNSPLHF
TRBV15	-	CATSRDGAGEAFF
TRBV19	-	CASSLQGAMNTEAFF
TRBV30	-	CACGTGGYFVNTEAFF
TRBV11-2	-	CASSVLLAGGVNEQFF
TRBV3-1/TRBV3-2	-	CASSPPWTSAGEQFF
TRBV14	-	CASSQGLGASTGELFF
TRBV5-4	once	CASSLDQASGNTIYF
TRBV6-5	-	CASSYGGQFGTEAFF
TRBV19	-	CASNTRSFLMNTEAFF
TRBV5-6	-	CASSHGTGGPYEQYF